This T cell receptor beta chain was documented in a study of T-cell memory formation after mild COVID-19. The authors produced TCR alpha and TCR beta cDNA libraries with sample barcodes and UMIs by 5'RACE using constant-segment primers. TCRdb passed the 5' RACE reads through MiXCR, listing each CDR3 protein once. The sample includes about 210,000 distinct CDR3 sequences, around 26% seen only once; the top ten take 11%. Study-level results: Pre-infection memory showed some responding clones, and this suggested that cross-reactive memory joined. Specificity for SARS-CoV-2 was not confirmed among the second-wave clones peaking on day 37. Day 15 to 85 contracting clones showed balanced CD4/CD8; day 15 to 37 expanders favored CD4+.

This CDR3 contains 13 residues. V gave up 3 bases and J gave up 7 bases, with 10 bases separating them. The germline V gene has CDR1 LNHDA and CDR2 SQIVND (reference sequence). About this clonotype itself: Its target is unknown.

The sequenced sample consisted of PBMCs or a T cell subset sorted from them (not recorded which). The clonotype originates from an adult woman who had mild COVID-19 (a few samples of this study predate the infection). Cell type and time point are not known. The chain joins TRBV19 to TRBJ2-1; D gene uncertain. The CDR3 DNA is TGTGCCAGTAGTATCGGCAATCGGAATGAGCAGTTCTTC. Amino acid sequence: CASSIGNRNEQFF.